The 27 T cell receptor beta chains listed next were all sequenced from one sample in a study of shared clonotypes between healthy human individuals. The data were produced by immunoSEQ multiplex PCR, yet TCRdb's version contains in-frame clones alone and is incomplete. The data hold nearly 750,000 clones, with 72% observed a single time. The specimen sequenced was memory CD4+ T cells sorted from blood. Subset described: CD45RA-negative fraction. The source of these receptors is a woman aged 25 to 39 in good health.

The V call is TRBV30, the J call TRBJ2-2; the D is unclear. V lost 0 bases to trimming and J lost 0 bases, with 11 bases between them. The CDR3 has 16 amino acids. Germline V gene lookup returns CDR1 GTSNPN and CDR2 SVGIG (reference sequence). CDR3 amino acids: CAWSVPDTSNTGELFF. CDR3 coding DNA: TGTGCCTGGAGTGTACCGGATACCTCGAACACCGGGGAGCTGTTTTTT.

The chain carries TRBV7-9 and TRBJ1-2; D call uncertain. This CDR3 contains 16 residues. Germline assignment: CDR1 SEHNR and CDR2 FQNEAQ (reference sequence). Trimming took off 5 bases at V and 8 bases at J, with 24 bases between the two ends. The CDR3 loop is CASSTRKGYALSGYTF. As DNA, the CDR3 is TGTGCCAGCAGCACCCGGAAGGGATATGCCCTCTCGGGCTACACCTTC.

The V and J genes are TRBV6-5 and TRBJ1-5; D is undetermined. Trimming stripped 2 bases from V and 4 bases from J, with 6 bases between. This CDR3 comprises 13 residues. CDR1 is MNHEY and CDR2 is SVGAGI in the germline V gene. The CDR3 spells CASSYTENQPQHF. The DNA for the CDR3 is TGTGCCAGCAGTTACACCGAGAATCAGCCCCAGCATTTT.

Ten or more counts support this clone. The chain combines TRBV5-1 with TRBJ1-2; possible D gene TRBD1, 5 bases. This CDR3 region has 13 residues. Trimming shortened V by 0 bases and J by 4 bases, and 7 bases separated the two germline ends. Germline V gene sequence: CDR1 SGHRS, CDR2 YFSETQ. CDR3 amino acids: CASSLAGPYGYTF. CDR3 in DNA: TGCGCCAGCAGCTTGGCAGGGCCCTATGGCTACACCTTC.

The chain joins TRBV28 to TRBJ1-2; D uncertain. This CDR3 spans 13 amino acids. From germline, CDR1 is MDHEN and CDR2 SYDVKM. Trimming took 3 bases from V and 4 from J, leaving 9 bases between them. The CDR3 region is CASSFRLLYGYTF. The CDR3 DNA is TGTGCCAGCAGTTTCCGGCTACTCTATGGCTACACCTTC.

The rearrangement joins TRBV20-1 to TRBJ2-1; D is unresolved. In germline, CDR1 is DFQATT, CDR2 SNEGSKA (reference sequence). This CDR3 region has 11 residues. The V end lost 3 bases, the J end lost 9 bases, and 9 bases lay between the germline ends. CDR3 in amino acids: CSASGGVEQFF. CDR3 nucleotide sequence: TGCAGTGCTAGTGGCGGAGTTGAGCAGTTCTTC.

The chain joins TRBV13 to TRBJ2-2, with D hard to call. Germline V lookup: CDR1 PRHDT, CDR2 FYEKMQ (reference sequence). V was trimmed by 6 bases and J by 4 bases, leaving 6 bases between them. There are 12 residues in the CDR3. CDR3: CASRAVTGELFF. For the CDR3, the DNA is TGTGCCAGCAGAGCAGTCACCGGGGAGCTGTTTTTT. The full variable domain, rest sourced from reference TRBV13 and TRBJ2-2, is AAGVIQSPRHLIKEKRETATLKCYPIPRHDTVYWYQQGPGQDPQFLISFYEKMQSDKGSIPDRFSAQQFSDYHSELNMSSLELGDSALYFCASRAVTGELFFGEGSRLTVL.

This clone was picked up a small number of times. The rearrangement joins TRBV2 to TRBJ2-1; no reliable D call. Trimming removed 3 bases from V and 10 bases from J, with 13 bases in between. Germline V gives CDR1 SNHLY, CDR2 FYNNEI. The CDR3 runs 13 residues. The chain's CDR3 is CASSDDLGREQFF. The CDR3 nucleotides are TGTGCCAGCAGTGACGATTTGGGTCGGGAGCAGTTCTTC.

The chain couples TRBV7-2 to TRBJ2-2; a possible D gene is TRBD1 (6 bases). This CDR3 contains 15 residues. The V gene lost 5 bases and the J gene lost 7 bases, with 17 bases spanning the gap. Germline V gene sequence: CDR1 SGHTA, CDR2 FQGNSA. CDR3 nucleotides: TGTGCCAGCAGCGTCAAACAGGGTTCTGGCGGGGAGCTGTTTTTT. This gives the protein CASSVKQGSGGELFF.

This clone was detected once. The gene calls are TRBV6-1 and TRBJ2-5; D remains ambiguous. Germline assignment: CDR1 MNHNS and CDR2 SASEGT. CDR3 length equals 14 residues. V was pared by 4 bases and J by 2 bases, with 11 bases between. CDR3 nucleotides: TGTGCCAGCAGTGGCGCTGTTCCTCAAGAGACCCAGTACTTC. It yields the protein CASSGAVPQETQYF.

The chain is built from TRBV7-9 and TRBJ2-4; D unresolved. V lost 8 bases to trimming and J lost 0 bases, with 14 bases between them. Germline lookup yields CDR1 SEHNR and CDR2 FQNEAQ (reference sequence). The CDR3 runs 15 residues. The CDR3 spells CASALAGLAKNIQYF. The DNA for the CDR3 is TGTGCCAGCGCTTTGGCAGGCCTAGCCAAAAACATTCAGTACTTC.

CDR3 protein: CASSSDGNYQPQHF. The CDR3 DNA sequence: TGTGCCAGCAGCTCCGACGGGAACTATCAGCCCCAGCATTTT. V usage is TRBV11-2 and J usage is TRBJ1-5; D gene uncertain. This CDR3 has 14 residues. V was trimmed by 4 bases and J by 5 bases, leaving 12 bases between them. Germline V gene lookup returns CDR1 SGHAT and CDR2 FQNNGV. Full variable domain (rest looked up from reference TRBV11-2 and TRBJ1-5): EAGVAQSPRYKIIEKRQSVAFWCNPISGHATLYWYQQILGQGPKLLIQFQNNGVVDDSQLPKDRFSAERLKGVDSTLKIQPAKLEDSAVYLCASSSDGNYQPQHFGDGTRLSIL.

This clone was observed a single time. The chain uses TRBV10-3 and TRBJ1-2; the D is unclear. This CDR3 is 13 amino acids long. Germline V lookup: CDR1 ENHRY, CDR2 SYGVKD. With 5 bases removed from V and 5 bases from J, the gap between germline ends came to 12 bases. Here the CDR3 reads CAISWEGQYGYTF. CDR3 nucleotide sequence: TGTGCCATCAGTTGGGAGGGTCAGTATGGCTACACCTTC.

With respect to this clone: Other DNA sequences in the sample encode the same CDR3. This chain connects TRBV28 to TRBJ2-7; 8 nucleotides agree with TRBD1. The CDR3 is 12 residues long. Germline V lookup: CDR1 MDHEN, CDR2 SYDVKM. V was clipped by 9 bases and J by 2 bases; unmatched bases: 3. Written as DNA, the CDR3 is TGTGCCAGTCGGACAGGGCCCTACGAGCAGTACTTC. It specifies CASRTGPYEQYF.

The chain combines TRBV28 with TRBJ2-2, with TRBD2 as a possible D gene (6 bases). Germline V gives CDR1 MDHEN, CDR2 SYDVKM. The CDR3 contains 14 residues. Between the trimmed V and J ends, which lost 7 bases and 2 bases, there was a span of 11 bases. CDR3 in amino acids: CASILGGNTGELFF. DNA of the CDR3: TGTGCCAGCATATTGGGGGGAAACACCGGGGAGCTGTTTTTT. The full variable domain, in which reference TRBV28 and TRBJ2-2 provide the parts outside the CDR3, is DVKVTQSSRYLVKRTGEKVFLECVQDMDHENMFWYRQDPGLGLRLIYFSYDVKMKEKGDIPEGYSVSREKKERFSLILESASTNQTSMYLCASILGGNTGELFFGEGSRLTVL.

The J gene is TRBJ2-5, the V gene TRBV19; D gene uncertain. This CDR3 has 18 residues. The germline CDR1 and CDR2 sequences are LNHDA and SQIVND (reference sequence). The V and J ends lost 2 bases and 2 bases respectively, with 21 bases between them. The CDR3, as DNA: TGTGCCAGTAGTATAATCCTCGCGTTAGGTGGCATTCAAGAGACCCAGTACTTC. Protein product: CASSIILALGGIQETQYF.

The chain links TRBV28 to TRBJ2-1, with 12 bases lining up with TRBD2. After removal of 7 bases from V and 9 bases from J, the junction contained 7 bases not matched to a gene. Germline V gene lookup returns CDR1 MDHEN and CDR2 SYDVKM. There are 14 residues in the CDR3. The CDR3, as DNA: TGTGCCAGCACCGAGACTAGCGGGAGAGGTGAGCAGTTCTTC. Translation: CASTETSGRGEQFF. Looking up the rest from reference TRBV28 and TRBJ2-1 gives the full variable domain: DVKVTQSSRYLVKRTGEKVFLECVQDMDHENMFWYRQDPGLGLRLIYFSYDVKMKEKGDIPEGYSVSREKKERFSLILESASTNQTSMYLCASTETSGRGEQFFGPGTRLTVL.

This clone was seen only a few times. V usage is TRBV5-1 and J usage is TRBJ2-1; 9 bases agree with TRBD2. The CDR3 loop spans 14 amino acids. Trimming removed 1 base from V and 7 bases from J; junction bases left unmatched: 3. Germline CDR1 and CDR2: SGHRS and YFSETQ. The CDR3 protein is CASSLPSGVNEQFF. The CDR3 bases are TGCGCCAGCAGCTTGCCTAGCGGGGTGAATGAGCAGTTCTTC.

This rearrangement joins TRBV10-2 to TRBJ1-5; D uncertain. The V end was cut by 2 bases, the J end by 4 bases, with 12 bases between. This CDR3 has 15 residues. Germline CDR1 and CDR2: WSHSY and SAAADI. Here the CDR3 DNA reads TGCGCCAGCAGTGAGGAGTTAATAGCTAATCAGCCCCAGCATTTT. It codes for CASSEELIANQPQHF.

The gene calls are TRBV7-8 and TRBJ1-3; D is unclear. The CDR3 runs 16 residues. From germline, CDR1 is SGHVS and CDR2 FQNEAQ. V was cut by 0 bases and J by 3 bases, with 12 bases left in between. The CDR3 sequence: CASSLASRGSGNTIYF. Written as DNA, the CDR3 is TGTGCCAGCAGCTTAGCGTCCCGGGGTAGTGGAAACACCATATATTTT.

The rearrangement joins TRBV7-2 to TRBJ1-5; D uncertain. Trimming removed 5 bases at V and 1 base at J, with 12 bases between. The V gene's germline CDR1 is SGHTA and CDR2 FQGNSA. The CDR3 sequence is 15 residues long. The CDR3, as DNA: TGTGCCAGCAGCAGCGACGCTGTGAGCAATCAGCCCCAGCATTTT. This encodes CASSSDAVSNQPQHF.

The chain uses TRBV19 and TRBJ2-3, with 7 bases matching TRBD2. The J segment lost 0 bases and the V segment lost 3 bases, leaving 3 bases of the junction unmatched. The CDR3 runs 15 residues. Germline V lookup: CDR1 LNHDA, CDR2 SQIVND (reference sequence). The CDR3 here is CASSMGGGSTDTQYF. The DNA for the CDR3 is TGTGCCAGTAGTATGGGGGGGGGAAGCACAGATACGCAGTATTTT. The entire variable domain, with the rest obtained from reference TRBV19 and TRBJ2-3, is as follows: DGGITQSPKYLFRKEGQNVTLSCEQNLNHDAMYWYRQDPGQGLRLIYYSQIVNDFQKGDIAEGYSVSREKKESFPLTVTSAQKNPTAFYLCASSMGGGSTDTQYFGPGTRLTVL.

The chain carries TRBV10-1 and TRBJ2-1; D could derive from TRBD1 or TRBD2 (6 bases each). The CDR3 runs to 14 residues. CDR1 is WNHNN and CDR2 is SYGVQD in the germline V gene (reference sequence). V was shortened by 10 bases and J by 0 bases, with 13 bases between the two germline ends. CDR3 residues: CATSRGVSYNEQFF. CDR3 in DNA: TGCGCCACCTCGAGGGGGGTCTCCTACAATGAGCAGTTCTTC.

This sequence joins TRBV6-1 and TRBJ1-4; D not resolved. CDR3 length: 15 amino acids. The V and J ends lost 6 bases and 5 bases respectively, with 16 bases between them. Germline V gene data show CDR1 as MNHNS and CDR2 as SASEGT. The CDR3, as DNA: TGTGCCAGCAGCCCCTCCACGCTCACAAATGAAAAACTGTTTTTT. Amino acid sequence: CASSPSTLTNEKLFF.

This clone was counted a single time. Here the CDR3 reads CASSTNGSPKYGYTF. CDR3 nucleotide sequence: TGTGCCAGCAGTACGAACGGAAGCCCCAAGTATGGCTACACCTTC. The V call is TRBV6-5, the J call TRBJ1-2; D gene unclear. CDR3 length: 15 residues. Trimming removed 5 bases from V and 5 bases from J, with 18 bases in between. Germline values: CDR1 MNHEY, CDR2 SVGAGI.

The V gene is TRBV6-1, the J gene TRBJ2-7; weak D call: TRBD2 (6 bases). Per the germline V gene, CDR1 is MNHNS and CDR2 is SASEGT. Trimming stripped 1 base from V and 3 bases from J, with 16 bases between. This CDR3 region has 16 residues. The CDR3: CASSEGAGITFYEQYF. CDR3 DNA sequence: TGTGCCAGCAGTGAAGGTGCGGGGATTACTTTCTACGAGCAGTACTTC.

The V call is TRBV10-3, the J call TRBJ2-1; TRBD2 agrees at 10 bases. The CDR3 length is 14 residues. Germline CDR1 and CDR2: ENHRY and SYGVKD. V dropped 11 bases and J dropped 7; count of bases not matched to a gene: 11. Written as DNA, the CDR3 is TGTGCCTCCAAGGGGACTAGCGACTTAAATGAGCAGTTCTTC. Amino acids: CASKGTSDLNEQFF.